A single sample gave rise to the 5 T cell receptor beta chains below, sequenced in a study of early T cells in non-severe SARS-CoV-2 infection. A single record per CDR3 protein comes from TCRdb applying MiXCR to the 5' RACE reads. Here the sample spans more than 95,000 distinct CDR3 sequences, roughly 17% being singletons. Sequencing input: whole blood. The receptors were sampled from an adult who was a healthcare worker with PCR-confirmed SARS-CoV-2 infection or an uninfected control (not recorded which).

This clonotype was seen more than once but under ten times. The chain joins TRBV24-1 to TRBJ2-5, with 7 positions matching TRBD2. The V gene end was trimmed by 2 bases and the J gene end by 3 bases; junction bases not matched to a gene: 8. The germline gives CDR1 KGHDR, CDR2 SFDVKD. There are 16 residues in the CDR3. CDR3 loop: CATSDSTAGDKETQYF. CDR3 coding DNA: TGTGCCACCAGTGATTCCACCGCGGGGGATAAAGAGACCCAGTACTTC.

This clonotype has a handful of counts. The V gene is TRBV20-1, the J gene TRBJ2-3; TRBD2 is a possible D gene (5 bases). Germline assignment: CDR1 DFQATT and CDR2 SNEGSKA (reference sequence). This CDR3 region has 14 residues. With 6 bases removed from V and 2 bases from J, the gap between germline ends came to 15 bases. The CDR3 is CSAPGLLYTDTQYF. CDR3 nucleotide sequence: TGCAGTGCGCCGGGATTACTATACACAGATACGCAGTATTTT.

This clonotype was recorded a few times. This chain joins TRBV5-1 and TRBJ1-5; 9 bases fit TRBD1. Germline lookup yields CDR1 SGHRS and CDR2 YFSETQ. There are 15 residues in the CDR3. V dropped 4 bases and J dropped 4; count of bases not matched to a gene: 6. This CDR3 is CASSLSGTGNQPQHF. The CDR3 DNA follows: TGCGCCAGCAGCCTCTCCGGGACAGGGAATCAGCCCCAGCATTTT. The full variable domain, completed using reference TRBV5-1 and TRBJ1-5, is KAGVTQTPRYLIKTRGQQVTLSCSPISGHRSVSWYQQTPGQGLQFLFEYFSETQRNKGNFPGRFSGRQFSNSRSEMNVSTLELGDSALYLCASSLSGTGNQPQHFGDGTRLSIL.

The chain has TRBV19 and TRBJ1-5; the D gene is possibly TRBD1 (6 bases). The CDR3 runs to 13 residues. The V and J ends lost 6 bases and 7 bases respectively, with 13 bases between them. In germline, CDR1 is LNHDA, CDR2 SQIVND (reference sequence). CDR3 in DNA: TGTGCCAGTAGCTTACAGGGTTACCAGCCCCAGCATTTT. Its protein is CASSLQGYQPQHF.

This chain uses TRBV27 with TRBJ2-7; the D gene could be TRBD1 or TRBD2 (5 bases each). Germline V gene sequence: CDR1 MNHEY, CDR2 SMNVEV (reference sequence). The CDR3 covers 13 residues. V was trimmed by 2 bases and J by 3 bases, leaving 8 bases between them. CDR3 nucleotides: TGTGCCAGCAGTTTAGGGACCTTCTACGAGCAGTACTTC. It codes for CASSLGTFYEQYF.